This T cell receptor (beta chain) originates from a study of cytomegalovirus exposure and HLA in healthy donors. General study points: A further, later analysis showed that HLA-associated TCR beta chains (compared with equally common others) were more clonally expanded. Owing to their indistinguishability, certain V segments, notably TRBV6-2 and TRBV6-3, were excluded.

Of note for this clone: Its specificity is unknown.

This PCR relied on a set of 60 Vbeta primers and 13 Jbeta primers. In the original workflow: Later reanalysis found 80 million or so unique TCR beta chains, 9 million to 12 million of them shared. The assay was immunoSEQ multiplex PCR, and TCRdb's table has in-frame clones only and misses some. The D gene and trimming were derived from the DNA, and the V and J assignments and clone size from that table. The sample includes some 180,000 clones, about 79% seen only once; the top ten take around 1.5%. CDR1 is SGDLS and CDR2 is YYNGEE in the germline V gene. The CDR3 covers 13 residues. The V end lost 0 bases, the J end lost 5 bases, and 8 bases lay between the germline ends.

This clonotype was sampled from a young man in good health and CMV-seronegative. This chain uses TRBV9 with TRBJ1-1, with unresolved D. The sequencing sample was made of PBMCs. Written as DNA, the CDR3 is TGTGCCAGCAGCGTAGCCGGGAGAACTGAAGCTTTCTTT. Translation gives CASSVAGRTEAFF. The variable domain in full, with the rest retrieved from reference TRBV9 and TRBJ1-1, is DSGVTQTPKHLITATGQRVTLRCSPRSGDLSVYWYQQSLDQGLQFLIQYYNGEERAKGNILERFSAQQFPDLHSELNLSSLELGDSALYFCASSVAGRTEAFFGQGTRLTVV.